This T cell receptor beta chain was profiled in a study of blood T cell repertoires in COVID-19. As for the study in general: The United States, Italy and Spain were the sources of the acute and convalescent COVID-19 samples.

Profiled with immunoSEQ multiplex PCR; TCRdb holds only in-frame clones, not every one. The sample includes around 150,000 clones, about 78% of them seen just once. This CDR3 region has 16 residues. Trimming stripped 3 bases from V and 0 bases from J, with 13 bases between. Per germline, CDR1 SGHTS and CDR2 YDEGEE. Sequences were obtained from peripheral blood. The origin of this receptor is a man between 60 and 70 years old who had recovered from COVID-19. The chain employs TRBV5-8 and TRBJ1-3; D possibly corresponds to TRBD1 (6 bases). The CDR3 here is CASSWERGLSGNTIYF. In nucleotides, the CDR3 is TGTGCCAGCAGCTGGGAGCGGGGGCTCTCTGGAAACACCATATATTTT.